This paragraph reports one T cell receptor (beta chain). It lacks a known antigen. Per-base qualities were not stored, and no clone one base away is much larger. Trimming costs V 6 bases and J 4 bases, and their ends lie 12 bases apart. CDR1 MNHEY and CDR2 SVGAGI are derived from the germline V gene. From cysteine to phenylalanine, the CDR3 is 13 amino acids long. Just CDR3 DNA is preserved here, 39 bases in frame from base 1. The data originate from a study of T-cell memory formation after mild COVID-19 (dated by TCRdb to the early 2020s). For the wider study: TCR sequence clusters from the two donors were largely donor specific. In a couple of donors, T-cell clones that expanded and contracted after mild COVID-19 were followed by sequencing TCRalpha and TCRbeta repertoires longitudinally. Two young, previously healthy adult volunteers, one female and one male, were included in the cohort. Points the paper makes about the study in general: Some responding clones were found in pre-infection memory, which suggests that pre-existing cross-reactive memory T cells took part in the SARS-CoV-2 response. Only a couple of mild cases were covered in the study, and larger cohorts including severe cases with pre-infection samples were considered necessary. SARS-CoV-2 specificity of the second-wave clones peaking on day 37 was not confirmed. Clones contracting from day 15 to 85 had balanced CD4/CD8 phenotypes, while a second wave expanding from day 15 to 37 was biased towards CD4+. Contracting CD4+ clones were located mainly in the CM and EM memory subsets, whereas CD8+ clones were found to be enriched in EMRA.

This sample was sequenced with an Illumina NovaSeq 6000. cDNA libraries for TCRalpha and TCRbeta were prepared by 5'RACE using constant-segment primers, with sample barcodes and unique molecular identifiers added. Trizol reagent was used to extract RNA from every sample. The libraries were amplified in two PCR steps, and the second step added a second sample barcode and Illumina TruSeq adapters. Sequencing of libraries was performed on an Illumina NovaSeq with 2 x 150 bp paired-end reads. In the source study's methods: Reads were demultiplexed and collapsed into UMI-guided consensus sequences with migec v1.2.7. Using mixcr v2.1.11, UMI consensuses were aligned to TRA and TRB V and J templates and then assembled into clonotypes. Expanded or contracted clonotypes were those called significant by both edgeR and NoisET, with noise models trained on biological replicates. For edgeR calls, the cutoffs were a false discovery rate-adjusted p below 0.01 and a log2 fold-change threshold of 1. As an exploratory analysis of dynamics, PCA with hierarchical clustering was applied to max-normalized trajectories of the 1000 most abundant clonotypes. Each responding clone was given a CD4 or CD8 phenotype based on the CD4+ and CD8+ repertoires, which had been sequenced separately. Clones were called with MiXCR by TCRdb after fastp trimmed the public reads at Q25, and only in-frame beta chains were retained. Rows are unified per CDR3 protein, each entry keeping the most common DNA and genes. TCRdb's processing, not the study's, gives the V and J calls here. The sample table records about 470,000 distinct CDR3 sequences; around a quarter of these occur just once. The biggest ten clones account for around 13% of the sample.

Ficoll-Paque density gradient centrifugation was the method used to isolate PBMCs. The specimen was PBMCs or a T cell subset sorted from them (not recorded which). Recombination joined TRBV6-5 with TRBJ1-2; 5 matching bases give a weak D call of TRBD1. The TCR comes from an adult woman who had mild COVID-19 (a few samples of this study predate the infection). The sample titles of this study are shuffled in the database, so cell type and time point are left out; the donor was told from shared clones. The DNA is TGTGCCAGCAGCCCCTTAGGGGCCTATGGCTACACCTTC. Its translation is CASSPLGAYGYTF.